This T cell receptor beta chain derives from a study of blood T cell repertoires in COVID-19. Study background: From the United States, Italy and Spain came samples of acute and convalescent COVID-19.

Sequenced by immunoSEQ multiplex PCR; TCRdb stores in-frame clones only, minus some. The table records around 60,000 clones, about 80% of them present only once. CDR1 is MNHEY, CDR2 SMNVEV, per germline (reference sequence). CDR3 length: 15 amino acids. The trim removed 6 bases at V and 1 base at J, leaving 8 bases unmatched. The chain recombines TRBV27 with TRBJ2-5, with 7 bases matching TRBD1. Material: peripheral blood. This receptor was taken from a man aged 25-45 years with COVID-19, enrolled during active disease. The CDR3 is CASSVGTEFQETQYF. DNA for the CDR3: TGTGCCAGCAGCGTTGGGACAGAGTTCCAAGAGACCCAGTACTTC.